These 2 T cell receptor beta chains came from one sample sequenced in a study of shared clonotypes between healthy human individuals. TCRdb's copy holds only in-frame clones and misses some; the assay was immunoSEQ multiplex PCR. Among 150,000 to 200,000 clones listed, roughly 93% were seen once. The sequenced sample was naive CD4+ T cells sorted from blood. Subset indicated: CD45RA+ positively selected. These receptors were collected from a woman in her 30s in good health.

This chain links TRBV29-1 with TRBJ2-5; D call uncertain. The J call may be faulty, since TRBJ2-7 better matches the DNA end. The CDR3 length is 14 residues. From germline, CDR1 is SQVTM and CDR2 ANQGSEA. The CDR3 loop reads CSVAPGHRPYEQYF. CDR3 DNA sequence: TGCAGCGTAGCACCGGGCCACCGCCCCTACGAGCAGTACTTC.

J is TRBJ2-7 and V is TRBV7-9; D remains ambiguous. The CDR3 length is 11 residues. Trimming shortened V by 8 bases and J by 4 bases, and 9 bases separated the two germline ends. In germline, CDR1 is SEHNR, CDR2 FQNEAQ (reference sequence). The DNA for the CDR3 is TGTGCCAGCGGGAACCTTTACGAGCAGTACTTC. Its protein product is CASGNLYEQYF.